The clone carrying this T cell receptor beta chain showed up just once. Antigen: not known. Here immunoSEQ multiplex PCR was the method, and the copy in TCRdb shows in-frame clones only, minus some. The sample records approximately 700,000 clones, 73% being singletons. Germline V gene sequence: CDR1 SGHKS, CDR2 YYEKEE (reference sequence). Trimming took 4 bases from V and 3 from J; bases not matched to a gene: 3. CDR3 length: 15 amino acids. It was into CD45RA+ naive and CD45RA-negative memory subsets that the CD4+ cells were split. This entry belongs to a study of shared clonotypes between healthy human individuals. General observations from the study: A generally larger estimated richness was seen in naive subsets than in memory subsets. Among donors, clonotype sharing was expected to be affected by sequencing depth.

This receptor was identified in a young woman in good health. The chain is built from TRBV5-5 and TRBJ2-1; TRBD1 aligns across 11 bases. What was sequenced was memory CD4+ T cells sorted from blood. Subset denoted: CD45RA-negative fraction. This CDR3 is CASSPGTGGYNEQFF. The CDR3, as DNA: TGTGCCAGCAGCCCCGGGACAGGGGGCTACAATGAGCAGTTCTTC. Full variable domain (outside the CDR3, taken from reference TRBV5-5 and TRBJ2-1): DAGVTQSPTHLIKTRGQQVTLRCSPISGHKSVSWYQQVLGQGPQFIFQYYEKEERGRGNFPDRFSARQFPNYSSELNVNALLLGDSALYLCASSPGTGGYNEQFFGPGTRLTVL.